This T cell receptor beta chain was obtained from a study of blood T cell repertoires in COVID-19. For the study at large: Sites in the United States, Italy and Spain provided acute and convalescent COVID-19 samples. Nucleic acid was either cDNA or gDNA, and it came from T cells, B-cell-depleted T cells, or PBMCs.

Per the original methods: The authors estimated nucleated cell counts from reference gene primer amplification. Assay: immunoSEQ multiplex PCR; the TCRdb copy retains only in-frame clones and omits some. The D gene and trimming were derived from the DNA, and the V and J assignments and clone size from that table. Here the sample spans about 230,000 clones, around four fifths being singletons. V lost 4 bases and J 14 bases, leaving 3 bases between the germline ends. Per the germline V gene, CDR1 is LGHDT and CDR2 is YNNKEL (reference sequence). The CDR3 runs to 9 residues. This clone was counted only a few times.

The sequence derives from a woman of 80 years or more with active or convalescent COVID-19. This chain connects TRBV3-1 (or the pseudogene TRBV3-2) to TRBJ2-6; D call uncertain. Sequenced sample: peripheral blood. CDR3 protein: CASSPILTF. CDR3 DNA sequence: TGTGCCAGCAGCCCCATCCTGACTTTC.